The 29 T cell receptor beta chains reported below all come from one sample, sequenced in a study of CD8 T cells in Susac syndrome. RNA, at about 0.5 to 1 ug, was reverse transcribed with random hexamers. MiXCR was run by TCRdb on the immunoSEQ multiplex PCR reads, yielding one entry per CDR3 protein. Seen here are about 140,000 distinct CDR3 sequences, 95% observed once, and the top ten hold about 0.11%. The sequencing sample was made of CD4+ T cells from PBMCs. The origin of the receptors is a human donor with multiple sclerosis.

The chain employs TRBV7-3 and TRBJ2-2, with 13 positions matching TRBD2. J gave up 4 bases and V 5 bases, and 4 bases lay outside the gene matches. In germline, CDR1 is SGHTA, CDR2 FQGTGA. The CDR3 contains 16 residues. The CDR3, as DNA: TGTGCCAGCAGCCCCGGGACTAGCGGGATCACCGGGGAGCTGTTTTTT. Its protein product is CASSPGTSGITGELFF.

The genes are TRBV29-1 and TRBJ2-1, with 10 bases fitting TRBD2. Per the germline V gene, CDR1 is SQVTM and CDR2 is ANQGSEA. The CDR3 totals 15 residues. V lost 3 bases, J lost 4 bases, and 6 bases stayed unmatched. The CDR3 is CSVDKLAGSYNEQFF. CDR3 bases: TGCAGCGTTGATAAACTAGCGGGGTCGTACAATGAGCAGTTCTTC.

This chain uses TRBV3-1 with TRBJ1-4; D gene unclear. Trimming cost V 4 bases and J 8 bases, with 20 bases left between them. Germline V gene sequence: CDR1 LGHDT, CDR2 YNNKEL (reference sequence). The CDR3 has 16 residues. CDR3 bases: TGTGCCAGCAGCCGTACAAAAATCGCTGGGGTAGAAAAACTGTTTTTT. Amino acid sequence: CASSRTKIAGVEKLFF.

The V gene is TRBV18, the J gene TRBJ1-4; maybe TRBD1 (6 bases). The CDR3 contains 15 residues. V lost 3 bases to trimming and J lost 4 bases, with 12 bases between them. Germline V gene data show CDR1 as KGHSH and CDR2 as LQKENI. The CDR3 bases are TGTGCCAGCTCACCTAGGGGGGCGAATAATGAAAAACTGTTTTTT. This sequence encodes CASSPRGANNEKLFF.

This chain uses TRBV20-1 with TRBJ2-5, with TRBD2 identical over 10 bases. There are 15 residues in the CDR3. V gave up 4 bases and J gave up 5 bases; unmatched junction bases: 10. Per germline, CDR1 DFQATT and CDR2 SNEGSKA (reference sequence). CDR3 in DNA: TGCAGTGCTATTTTAGCGGGGGGCATGGGGGAGACCCAGTACTTC. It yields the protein CSAILAGGMGETQYF.

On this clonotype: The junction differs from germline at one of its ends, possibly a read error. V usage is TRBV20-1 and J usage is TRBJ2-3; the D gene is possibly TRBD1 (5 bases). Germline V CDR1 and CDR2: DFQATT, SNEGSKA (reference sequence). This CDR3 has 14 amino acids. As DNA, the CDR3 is TGCAGTGCTTGGGGTGGCTGGGGCACATATACGCAGTATTTT. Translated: CSAWGGWGTYTQYF.

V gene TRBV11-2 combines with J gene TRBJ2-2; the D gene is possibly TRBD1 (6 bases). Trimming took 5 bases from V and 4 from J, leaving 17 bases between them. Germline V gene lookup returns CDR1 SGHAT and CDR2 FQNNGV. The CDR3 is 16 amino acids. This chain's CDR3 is CASSSPGALTTGELFF. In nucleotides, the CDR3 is TGTGCCAGCAGCAGCCCAGGGGCCCTTACCACCGGGGAGCTGTTTTTT.

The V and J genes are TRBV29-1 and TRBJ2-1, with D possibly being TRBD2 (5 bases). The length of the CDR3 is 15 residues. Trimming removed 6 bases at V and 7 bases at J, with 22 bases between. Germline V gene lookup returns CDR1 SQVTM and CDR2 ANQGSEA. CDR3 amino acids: CSVDTVASMGNEQFF. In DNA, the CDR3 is TGCAGCGTGGATACTGTGGCTAGCATGGGAAATGAGCAGTTCTTC.

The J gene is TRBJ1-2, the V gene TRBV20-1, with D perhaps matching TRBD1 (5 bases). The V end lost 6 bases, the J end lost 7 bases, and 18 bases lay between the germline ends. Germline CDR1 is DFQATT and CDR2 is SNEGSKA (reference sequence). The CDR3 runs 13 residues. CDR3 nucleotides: TGCAGTGCCCCACGGTCAGGGAGGGGTGGCTACACCTTC. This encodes CSAPRSGRGGYTF.

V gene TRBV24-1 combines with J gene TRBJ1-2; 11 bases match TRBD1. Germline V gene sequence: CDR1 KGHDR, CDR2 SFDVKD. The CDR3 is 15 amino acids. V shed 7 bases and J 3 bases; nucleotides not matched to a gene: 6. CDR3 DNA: TGTGCCACCAGCGCGGCGGACAGGGGGCACTATGGCTACACCTTC. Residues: CATSAADRGHYGYTF.

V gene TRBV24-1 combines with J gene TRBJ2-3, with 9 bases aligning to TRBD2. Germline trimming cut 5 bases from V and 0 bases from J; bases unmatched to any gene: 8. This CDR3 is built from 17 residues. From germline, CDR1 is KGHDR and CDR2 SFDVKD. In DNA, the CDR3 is TGTGCCACCAGTGGGCTAGCGGGGACCCCTAGCACAGATACGCAGTATTTT. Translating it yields CATSGLAGTPSTDTQYF.

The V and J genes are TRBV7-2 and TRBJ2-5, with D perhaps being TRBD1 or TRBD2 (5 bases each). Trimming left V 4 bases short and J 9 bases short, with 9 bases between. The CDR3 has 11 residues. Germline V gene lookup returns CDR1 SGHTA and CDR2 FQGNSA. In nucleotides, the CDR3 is TGTGCCAGCAGCTCGGGACCGTCCCAGTACTTC. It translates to CASSSGPSQYF. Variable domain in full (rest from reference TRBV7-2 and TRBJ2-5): GAGVSQSPSNKVTEKGKDVELRCDPISGHTALYWYRQSLGQGLEFLIYFQGNSAPDKSGLPSDRFSAERTGGSVSTLTIQRTQQEDSAVYLCASSSGPSQYFGPGTRLLVL.

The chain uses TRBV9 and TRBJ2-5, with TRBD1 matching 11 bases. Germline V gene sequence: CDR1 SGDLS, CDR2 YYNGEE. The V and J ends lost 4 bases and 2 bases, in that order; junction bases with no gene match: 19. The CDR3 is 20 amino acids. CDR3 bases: TGTGCCAGCAGCCCCTCCTGGACAGGGGGCCTGCCGAACCTTCAAGAGACCCAGTACTTC. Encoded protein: CASSPSWTGGLPNLQETQYF.

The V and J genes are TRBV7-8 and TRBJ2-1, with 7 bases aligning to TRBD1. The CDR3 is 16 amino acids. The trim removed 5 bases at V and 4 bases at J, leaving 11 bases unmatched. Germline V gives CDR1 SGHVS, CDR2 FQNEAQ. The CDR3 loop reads CASSPSNRQGYNEQFF. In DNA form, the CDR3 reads TGTGCCAGCAGCCCGTCGAACAGACAGGGTTACAATGAGCAGTTCTTC.

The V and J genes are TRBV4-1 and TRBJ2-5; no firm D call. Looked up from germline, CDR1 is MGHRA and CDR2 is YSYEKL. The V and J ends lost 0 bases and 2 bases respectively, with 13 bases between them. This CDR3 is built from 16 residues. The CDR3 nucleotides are TGCGCCAGCAGCCAAGAGGGTCGCGGTGCGCAAGAGACCCAGTACTTC. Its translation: CASSQEGRGAQETQYF.

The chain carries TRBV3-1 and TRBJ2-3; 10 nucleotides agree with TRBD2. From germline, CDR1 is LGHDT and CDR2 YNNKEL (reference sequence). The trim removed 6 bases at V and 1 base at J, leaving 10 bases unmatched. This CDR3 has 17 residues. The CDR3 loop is CASSLRRLAGGTDTQYF. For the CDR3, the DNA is TGTGCCAGCAGTCTAAGACGACTAGCGGGCGGCACAGATACGCAGTATTTT.

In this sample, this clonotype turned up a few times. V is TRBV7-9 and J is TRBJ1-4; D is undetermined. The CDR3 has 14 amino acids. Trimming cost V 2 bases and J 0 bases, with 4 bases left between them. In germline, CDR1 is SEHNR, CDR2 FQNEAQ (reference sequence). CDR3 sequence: CASSLQATNEKLFF. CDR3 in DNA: TGTGCCAGCAGCTTACAGGCAACTAATGAAAAACTGTTTTTT.

CDR3 sequence: CASSFTSGGTDTQYF. The CDR3, as DNA: TGTGCCAGCAGCTTTACTAGCGGAGGCACAGATACGCAGTATTTT. The rearrangement uses TRBV7-9 and TRBJ2-3; 8 positions agree with TRBD2. V dropped 3 bases and J dropped 1; count of bases not matched to a gene: 3. The CDR3 runs to 15 residues. The germline V gene has CDR1 SEHNR and CDR2 FQNEAQ (reference sequence). Full variable domain (outside the CDR3, taken from reference TRBV7-9 and TRBJ2-3): DTGVSQNPRHKITKRGQNVTFRCDPISEHNRLYWYRQTLGQGPEFLTYFQNEAQLEKSRLLSDRFSAERPKGSFSTLEIQRTEQGDSAMYLCASSFTSGGTDTQYFGPGTRLTVL.

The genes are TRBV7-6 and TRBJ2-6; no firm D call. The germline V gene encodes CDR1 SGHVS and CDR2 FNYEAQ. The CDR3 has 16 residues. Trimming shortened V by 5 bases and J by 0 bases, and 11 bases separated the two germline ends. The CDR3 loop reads CASSVTVSSGANVLTF. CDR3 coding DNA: TGTGCCAGCAGCGTGACGGTTAGCTCTGGGGCCAACGTCCTGACTTTC. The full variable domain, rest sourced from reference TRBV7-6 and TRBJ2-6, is GAGVSQSPRYKVTKRGQDVALRCDPISGHVSLYWYRQALGQGPEFLTYFNYEAQQDKSGLPNDRFSAERPEGSISTLTIQRTEQRDSAMYRCASSVTVSSGANVLTFGAGSRLTVL.

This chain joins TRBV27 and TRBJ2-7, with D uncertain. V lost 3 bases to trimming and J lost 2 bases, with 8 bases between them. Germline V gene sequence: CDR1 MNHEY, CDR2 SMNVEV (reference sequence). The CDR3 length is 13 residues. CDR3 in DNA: TGTGCCAGCAGTTTGGGAAGGGCCTACGAGCAGTACTTC. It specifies CASSLGRAYEQYF.

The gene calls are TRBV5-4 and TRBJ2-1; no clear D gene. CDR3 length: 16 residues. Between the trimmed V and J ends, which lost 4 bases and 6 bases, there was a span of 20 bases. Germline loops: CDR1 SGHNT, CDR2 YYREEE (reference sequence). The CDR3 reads CASSPGYPKAPNEQFF. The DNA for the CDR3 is TGTGCCAGCAGCCCGGGCTACCCTAAGGCCCCCAATGAGCAGTTCTTC.

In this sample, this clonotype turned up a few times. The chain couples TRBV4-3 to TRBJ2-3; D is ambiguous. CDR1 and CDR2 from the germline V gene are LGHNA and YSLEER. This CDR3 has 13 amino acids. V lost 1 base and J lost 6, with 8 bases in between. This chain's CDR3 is CASSQVARDTQYF. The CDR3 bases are TGCGCCAGCAGCCAAGTGGCCAGGGATACGCAGTATTTT.

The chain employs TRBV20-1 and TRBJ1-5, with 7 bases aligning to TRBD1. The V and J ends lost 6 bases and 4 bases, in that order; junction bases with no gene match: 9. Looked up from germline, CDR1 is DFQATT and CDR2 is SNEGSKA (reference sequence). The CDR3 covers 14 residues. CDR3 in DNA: TGCAGTGCCACCCCGACAGGGAATAATCAGCCCCAGCATTTT. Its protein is CSATPTGNNQPQHF.

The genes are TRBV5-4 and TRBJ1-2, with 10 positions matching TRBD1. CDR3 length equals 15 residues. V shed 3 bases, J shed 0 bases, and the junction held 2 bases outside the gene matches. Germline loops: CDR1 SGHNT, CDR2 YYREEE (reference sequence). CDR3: CASSYGTGANYGYTF. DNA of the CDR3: TGTGCCAGCAGCTACGGGACAGGGGCTAACTATGGCTACACCTTC.

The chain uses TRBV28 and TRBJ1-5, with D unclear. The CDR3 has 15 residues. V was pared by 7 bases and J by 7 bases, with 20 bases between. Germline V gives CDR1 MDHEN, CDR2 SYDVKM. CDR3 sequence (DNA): TGTGCCAGCAACGGACTCTCTCTCGCCAGCCAGCCCCAGCATTTT. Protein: CASNGLSLASQPQHF.

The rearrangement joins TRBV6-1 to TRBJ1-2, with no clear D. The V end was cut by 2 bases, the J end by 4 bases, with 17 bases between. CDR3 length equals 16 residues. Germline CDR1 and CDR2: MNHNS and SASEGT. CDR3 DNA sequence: TGTGCCAGCAGTGAAAGTCTAAGACTCCAGAGCTATGGCTACACCTTC. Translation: CASSESLRLQSYGYTF.

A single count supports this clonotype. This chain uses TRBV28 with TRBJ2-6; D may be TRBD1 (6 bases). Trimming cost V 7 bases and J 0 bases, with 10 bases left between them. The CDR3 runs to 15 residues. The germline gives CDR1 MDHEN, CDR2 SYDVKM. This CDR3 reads CASTIGGSGANVLTF. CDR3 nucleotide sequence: TGTGCCAGCACCATAGGGGGCTCTGGGGCCAACGTCCTGACTTTC.

The CDR3 region is CASTNPRTGNYGYTF. In nucleotides, the CDR3 is TGCGCCAGCACCAACCCTCGGACAGGGAACTATGGCTACACCTTC. The V and J genes are TRBV23-1 and TRBJ1-2, with 8 bases lining up with TRBD1. TRBV23-1 falls under the ORF class, with uncertain function. The CDR3 has 15 residues. J was trimmed by 2 bases and V by 7 bases; bases with no gene match: 9.

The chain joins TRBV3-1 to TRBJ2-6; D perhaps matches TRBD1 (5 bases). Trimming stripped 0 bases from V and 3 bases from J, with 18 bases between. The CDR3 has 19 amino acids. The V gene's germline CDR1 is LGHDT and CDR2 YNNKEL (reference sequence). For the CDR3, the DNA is TGTGCCAGCAGCCAAGAAGTTCCCAGGGTCAAGGGTGGGGCCAACGTCCTGACTTTC. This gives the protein CASSQEVPRVKGGANVLTF.